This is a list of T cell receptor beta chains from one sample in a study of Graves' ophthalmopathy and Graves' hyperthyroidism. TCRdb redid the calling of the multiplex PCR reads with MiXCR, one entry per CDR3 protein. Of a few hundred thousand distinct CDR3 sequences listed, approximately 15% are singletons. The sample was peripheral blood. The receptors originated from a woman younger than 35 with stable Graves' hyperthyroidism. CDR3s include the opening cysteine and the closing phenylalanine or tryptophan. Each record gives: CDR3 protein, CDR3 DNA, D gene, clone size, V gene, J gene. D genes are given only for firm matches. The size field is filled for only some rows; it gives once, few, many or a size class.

CDR3 protein: CASRVEEGRYEQYF
CDR3 DNA: TGTGCCAGCAGGGTAGAGGAGGGTCGGTACGAGCAGTACTTC
D gene: .
clone size: many
V gene: TRBV6-2/TRBV6-3
J gene: TRBJ2-7

CDR3 protein: CASSYSGVGGTETQYF
CDR3 DNA: TGTGCCAGCAGTTACTCGGGTGTGGGGGGCACAGAGACCCAGTACTTC
D gene: .
clone size: many
V gene: TRBV6-5
J gene: TRBJ2-5

CDR3 protein: CASKHHTEAFF
CDR3 DNA: TGTGCCAGCAAACACCACACTGAAGCTTTCTTT
D gene: .
clone size: many
V gene: TRBV6-2/TRBV6-3
J gene: TRBJ1-1

CDR3 protein: CASSESGDRAEAFF
CDR3 DNA: TGTGCCAGCAGTGAATCGGGGGATCGCGCTGAAGCTTTCTTT
D gene: .
clone size: .
V gene: TRBV6-1
J gene: TRBJ1-1

CDR3 protein: CASSEQLGSGANVLTF
CDR3 DNA: TGTGCCAGCAGTGAACAGTTAGGCTCTGGGGCCAACGTCCTGACTTTC
D gene: .
clone size: .
V gene: TRBV6-1
J gene: TRBJ2-6

CDR3 protein: CASRVGAGGTNTGELFF
CDR3 DNA: TGTGCCAGCAGAGTGGGAGCGGGGGGCACGAACACCGGGGAGCTGTTTTTT
D gene: TRBD2
clone size: few
V gene: TRBV11-1
J gene: TRBJ2-2

CDR3 protein: CASSQEGPREAFF
CDR3 DNA: TGCGCCAGCAGCCAAGAGGGCCCTCGTGAAGCTTTCTTT
D gene: .
clone size: few
V gene: TRBV4-1
J gene: TRBJ1-1

CDR3 protein: CASRDWGNGETQYF
CDR3 DNA: TGTGCCAGCAGAGATTGGGGGAACGGGGAGACCCAGTACTTC
D gene: .
clone size: many
V gene: TRBV28
J gene: TRBJ2-5

CDR3 protein: CASSPLGFGAFF
CDR3 DNA: TGTGCCAGCAGTCCCCTAGGCTTTGGGGCTTTCTTT
D gene: .
clone size: many
V gene: TRBV12-3/TRBV12-4
J gene: TRBJ1-1

CDR3 protein: CASSEGRRETQYF
CDR3 DNA: TGTGCCAGCAGTGAAGGCAGAAGAGAGACCCAGTACTTC
D gene: .
clone size: many
V gene: TRBV2
J gene: TRBJ2-5

CDR3 protein: CAGRARDFPYEQYF
CDR3 DNA: TGTGCCGGTCGCGCTCGGGACTTCCCCTACGAGCAGTACTTC
D gene: .
clone size: many
V gene: TRBV6-2/TRBV6-3
J gene: TRBJ2-7

CDR3 protein: CASSMTETHNSPLHF
CDR3 DNA: TGTGCCAGTAGTATGACGGAAACTCATAATTCACCCCTCCACTTT
D gene: .
clone size: many
V gene: TRBV19
J gene: TRBJ1-6

CDR3 protein: CASSPQGLGGYTF
CDR3 DNA: TGTGCCAGTAGCCCTCAGGGTTTAGGTGGCTACACCTTC
D gene: .
clone size: many
V gene: TRBV19
J gene: TRBJ1-2

CDR3 protein: CASSFTETYEQYF
CDR3 DNA: TGTGCCAGTAGCTTCACTGAGACCTACGAGCAGTACTTC
D gene: .
clone size: .
V gene: TRBV7-2
J gene: TRBJ2-7

CDR3 protein: CASSEGGYGLAGTGELFF
CDR3 DNA: TGTGCCAGCAGTGAAGGGGGATATGGACTAGCTGGGACCGGGGAGCTGTTTTTT
D gene: TRBD2
clone size: many
V gene: TRBV6-1
J gene: TRBJ2-2

CDR3 protein: CASSMNGRSTEAFF
CDR3 DNA: TGTGCCAGTAGTATGAATGGTCGATCCACTGAAGCTTTCTTT
D gene: .
clone size: many
V gene: TRBV19
J gene: TRBJ1-1

CDR3 protein: CASKEGSHEQYF
CDR3 DNA: TGTGCCAGCAAGGAGGGCTCCCACGAGCAGTACTTC
D gene: .
clone size: many
V gene: TRBV6-5
J gene: TRBJ2-7